This TCR beta chain was obtained from a study of shared clonotypes between healthy human individuals (dated by TCRdb to 2020 to 2022). About the investigation overall: The cohort comprised two women and a few men aged 18 to 49 years. For each donor, CD4 naive and CD4 memory were each given three plates, CD8 naive was given two plates, and CD8 memory was given one plate. To estimate repertoire size and how much clonotype sharing occurs between individuals, the study deeply sequenced the blood TCR repertoires of roughly 5 healthy adults. Libraries were prepared and TCR repertoires were sequenced by different laboratories using diverse techniques, in order to increase sequencing depth and limit assay-specific biases. Per donor, leukapheresis produced somewhere between about 0.94 and 9 billion PBMCs. Results and caveats for the whole study, not just this receptor: The small number of donors limited the genetic and exposure-history diversity represented. Estimated clonotype richness was generally larger for naive than for memory subsets. Sampling was restricted to blood, and TCR repertoires in tissue are likely to differ from TCR repertoires in blood. Even with the large sequencing depth, rarefaction of the sorted-subset datasets indicated that sequencing was incomplete. About 5% of naive CD4, approximately 3.7% of naive CD8, approximately 2% of memory CD4, and over 0.35% of memory CD8 clonotypes were shared across several donors. Compared with non-shared clonotypes, the clonotypes found in all four sorted-subset donors had higher generation probabilities. Pairwise subsampling indicated that sequencing depth was expected to affect the degree of clonotype sharing among donors.

The donors were healthy, HIV-negative adults with no recently reported acute infections or vaccinations. All donors were Caucasian adults living in Nashville, Tennessee, USA. CD4+ T cells were enriched by magnetic negative selection, after which naive cells were positively selected on CD45RA and the negative fraction was taken as the memory subset. Blood was collected by leukapheresis, and PBMCs were isolated by Ficoll-Histopaque density gradient centrifugation and then cryopreserved in liquid nitrogen vapor phase. Analytical flow cytometry was used to check the purity and quantity of each magnetically sorted T cell population. Each sorted fraction had its genomic DNA isolated and then quantified by UV absorbance on a Nanodrop 2000c. CDR1 and CDR2, looked up from the germline V gene (reference sequence), are SGHNT and YYREEE. The V end gives up 4 bases and the J end 4 bases, leaving 8 bases in the junction not matched to a gene. The CDR3, cysteine through phenylalanine, is 15 amino acids long. Only CDR3 DNA is held: 45 bases, read in frame from base 1.

A note on this clone: Its antigen remains undetermined. The input lacks base qualities; no much larger clone sits a single base away.

TCR CDR3 regions were amplified from genomic DNA by multiplex PCR using the deep immunoSEQ assay. Extracted genomic DNA from each cell subset was spread evenly across all wells of several immunoSEQ 96-well plates, with each plate serving as a replicate. Each replicate PCR for sorted subsets received around 200 ng genomic DNA, equal to roughly 29,000 T cell genomes. Purified libraries were measured with a Qubit 3.0 fluorometer, size-checked on a Bioanalyzer 2100, and measured again with the KAPA Library Quantification kit. Every immunoSEQ 96-well plate was sequenced on a separate single-read 150-cycle Illumina NextSeq 550 flow cell. In the authors' own workflow: Because the immunoSEQ output held only junctional sequences and lacked quality scores, the filtering could not match the filtering applied to full-length reads. To assign V/J genes and CDR3, sequences were annotated against IMGT germline references using PyIR, a Python wrapper for IgBLAST v1.9. Reads were removed for weak V/J assignments (E-value above 1e-6), missing CDR3, stop codons, out-of-frame junctions, or ambiguous translated residues. V3J clonotypes were defined as sequences sharing the same inferred V gene, J gene, and CDR3 amino acid sequence. Percentage overlap between repertoires was calculated by dividing the number of shared unique clonotypes by the size of the smaller repertoire. RTK rarefaction, the Chao1 estimator, and Recon v2.1 estimates of unobserved clonotypes were used to assess repertoire richness. Generation probabilities were computed with OLGA for all TCRbeta clonotypes obtained by the gDNA method from four donors. In TCRdb, the immuneACCESS table is reduced to in-frame sequences with V and J assigned. These tables do not hold every clone; where another copy was compared, an unresolved V gene accounts for under half, and the others remain unexplained. The DNA was the basis for D and trimming; V, J and clone size are from that table. The sample yields about 1.1 million clones; around 78% were counted once. The ten largest account for more than 0.45% of the sample.

This clonotype was obtained from a man aged 18 to 35 in good health. Some clones in this sample may be carry-over from other donors' samples. Sequenced: memory CD4+ T cells from PBMCs. The cell subset or site label here, explained by the study, means: CD45RA-negative fraction. This chain joins TRBV5-4 to TRBJ1-2, and 9 bases in between align with TRBD1. The nucleotide sequence is given as TGTGCCAGCAGCCTCCACGGACAGGGGAGCTATGGCTACACCTTC. Its coded protein is CASSLHGQGSYGYTF.